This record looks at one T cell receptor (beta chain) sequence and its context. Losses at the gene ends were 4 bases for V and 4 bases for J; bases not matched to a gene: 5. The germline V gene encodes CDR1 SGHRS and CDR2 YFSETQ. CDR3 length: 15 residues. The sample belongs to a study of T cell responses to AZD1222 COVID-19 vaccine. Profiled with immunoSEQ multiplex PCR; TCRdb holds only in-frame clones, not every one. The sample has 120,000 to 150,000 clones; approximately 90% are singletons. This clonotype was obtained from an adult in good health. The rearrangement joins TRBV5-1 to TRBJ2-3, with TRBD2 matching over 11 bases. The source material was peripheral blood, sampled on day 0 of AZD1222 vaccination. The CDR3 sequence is CASSVLAGDPDTQYF. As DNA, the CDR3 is TGCGCCAGCAGCGTACTAGCGGGAGACCCAGATACGCAGTATTTT.